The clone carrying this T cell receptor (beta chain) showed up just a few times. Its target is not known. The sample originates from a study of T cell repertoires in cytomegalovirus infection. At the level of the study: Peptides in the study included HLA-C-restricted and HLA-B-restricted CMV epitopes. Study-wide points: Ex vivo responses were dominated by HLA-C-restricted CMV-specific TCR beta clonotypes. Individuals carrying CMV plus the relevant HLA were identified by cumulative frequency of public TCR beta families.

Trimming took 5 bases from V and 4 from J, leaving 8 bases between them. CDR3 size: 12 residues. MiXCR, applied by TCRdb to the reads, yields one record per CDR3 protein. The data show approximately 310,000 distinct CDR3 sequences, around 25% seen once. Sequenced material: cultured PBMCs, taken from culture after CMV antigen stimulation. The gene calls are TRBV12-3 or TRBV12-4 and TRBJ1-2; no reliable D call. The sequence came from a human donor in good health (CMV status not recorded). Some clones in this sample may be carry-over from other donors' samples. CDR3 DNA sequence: TGTGCCAGCAGTATCTCCACCTATGGCTACACCTTC. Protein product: CASSISTYGYTF.